A selection of T cell receptor beta chains follows, all from one sample in a study of preoperative IRX-2 immunotherapy in early breast cancer. The table came from immunoSEQ multiplex PCR; TCRdb's copy has only in-frame clones and leaves some out. Among about 23,000 clones listed, roughly 95% were seen once. The sample here was tumor tissue, taken after IRX-2 immunotherapy. These receptors were taken from a human donor with breast cancer. Both conserved end residues are part of each CDR3. A D gene is named only where the DNA matches it firmly. Clone size is stated in some rows and not others, as once, few, many or a class when expanded.

V gene: TRBV13; D gene: -; J gene: TRBJ1-2; clone size: -; CDR3 DNA: TGTGCCAGCAGCTTAGGCCGGGGGCAGCATGGCTACACCTTC; CDR3 protein: CASSLGRGQHGYTF
V gene: TRBV11-1; D gene: TRBD2; J gene: TRBJ2-1; clone size: -; CDR3 DNA: TGTGCCAGCAGCTTAGGGACTAGCGGAGTCTTAAGCGATGAGCAGTTCTTC; CDR3 protein: CASSLGTSGVLSDEQFF
V gene: TRBV6-5; D gene: -; J gene: TRBJ2-2; clone size: -; CDR3 DNA: TGTGCCAGCAGTTACTCGCGTCCGGGGACCGGGGAGCTGTTTTTT; CDR3 protein: CASSYSRPGTGELFF
V gene: TRBV30; D gene: TRBD1; J gene: TRBJ2-7; clone size: -; CDR3 DNA: TGTGCCTGGGGAGGGACAGGAAGGTACTTC; CDR3 protein: CAWGGTGRYF
V gene: TRBV30; D gene: -; J gene: TRBJ2-5; clone size: -; CDR3 DNA: TGTGCCTGGAGTCGTCAGACCCAGTACTTC; CDR3 protein: CAWSRQTQYF
V gene: TRBV28; D gene: -; J gene: TRBJ1-1; clone size: once; CDR3 DNA: TGTGCCAGCAGGCGGGAAGGGGGGGTTAACACTGAAGCTTTCTTT; CDR3 protein: CASRREGGVNTEAFF
V gene: TRBV28; D gene: TRBD1; J gene: TRBJ1-5; clone size: -; CDR3 DNA: TGTGCCAGCAGGCCAATCGACAGGGGGAATCAGCCCCAGCATTTT; CDR3 protein: CASRPIDRGNQPQHF
V gene: TRBV7-2; D gene: TRBD1; J gene: TRBJ1-4; clone size: -; CDR3 DNA: TGTGCCAGCAGCCCGACAGGGTTCTTTGGGGAAAAACTGTTTTTT; CDR3 protein: CASSPTGFFGEKLFF
V gene: TRBV4-2; D gene: -; J gene: TRBJ1-2; clone size: -; CDR3 DNA: TGTGCCAGCAGCCAAGAGGAGACTGAATCCGCTAACTATGGCTACACCTTC; CDR3 protein: CASSQEETESANYGYTF
V gene: TRBV12-5; D gene: TRBD1; J gene: TRBJ2-7; clone size: -; CDR3 DNA: TGTGCTAGTGGATCTGGACAGGGGGCACACGAGCAGTACTTC; CDR3 protein: CASGSGQGAHEQYF
V gene: TRBV5-6; D gene: -; J gene: TRBJ2-3; clone size: -; CDR3 DNA: TGTGCCAGCAGCCGGAACAGGAGAACAGATACGCAGTATTTT; CDR3 protein: CASSRNRRTDTQYF
V gene: TRBV4-2; D gene: TRBD2; J gene: TRBJ2-1; clone size: -; CDR3 DNA: TGTGCCAGCAGCCAAGGGACTAGCGGCTACTACAATGAGCAGTTCTTC; CDR3 protein: CASSQGTSGYYNEQFF
V gene: TRBV19; D gene: -; J gene: TRBJ1-5; clone size: -; CDR3 DNA: TGTGCCACCCGGGACTCTTGGAGGAATCAGCCCCAGCATTTT; CDR3 protein: CATRDSWRNQPQHF
V gene: TRBV19; D gene: TRBD1; J gene: TRBJ2-7; clone size: -; CDR3 DNA: TGTGCCAGTAGTGCCGGGACAGGCCTCTCCTACGAGCAGTACTTC; CDR3 protein: CASSAGTGLSYEQYF
V gene: TRBV27; D gene: TRBD1; J gene: TRBJ1-1; clone size: -; CDR3 DNA: TGTGCCAGCAGTCGCCTGACAGGGGTGAACACTGAAGCTTTCTTT; CDR3 protein: CASSRLTGVNTEAFF
V gene: TRBV5-1; D gene: -; J gene: TRBJ1-4; clone size: -; CDR3 DNA: TGCGCCAGCAGCCGGAGTGGTAATGAAAAACTGTTTTTT; CDR3 protein: CASSRSGNEKLFF
V gene: TRBV6-5; D gene: -; J gene: TRBJ1-2; clone size: few; CDR3 DNA: TGTGCCAGCAGGGCGGGACACTCGAATGATGGCTACACCTTC; CDR3 protein: CASRAGHSNDGYTF
V gene: TRBV27; D gene: -; J gene: TRBJ2-7; clone size: -; CDR3 DNA: TGTGCCAGCAGTTTCGCCGGCGGTAGCTCCTACGAGCAGTACTTC; CDR3 protein: CASSFAGGSSYEQYF
V gene: TRBV4-3; D gene: TRBD2; J gene: TRBJ2-7; clone size: -; CDR3 DNA: TGCGCCAGCAGCCTCCTAGCGGGGGCGGACGAGCAGTACTTC; CDR3 protein: CASSLLAGADEQYF
V gene: TRBV7-2; D gene: TRBD1; J gene: TRBJ2-7; clone size: -; CDR3 DNA: TGTGCCAGCAGCCCCGGGACAGGGTTCTACGAGCAGTACTTC; CDR3 protein: CASSPGTGFYEQYF
V gene: TRBV5-1; D gene: TRBD2; J gene: TRBJ2-7; clone size: -; CDR3 DNA: TGCGCCAGCAGCGCCACTAGCGATTCCTACGAGCAGTACTTC; CDR3 protein: CASSATSDSYEQYF
V gene: TRBV6-1; D gene: TRBD1; J gene: TRBJ2-1; clone size: -; CDR3 DNA: TGTGCCAGCAGTGATCGGGACAGCCGTTCGAATGAGCAGTTCTTC; CDR3 protein: CASSDRDSRSNEQFF
V gene: TRBV19; D gene: TRBD1; J gene: TRBJ1-2; clone size: -; CDR3 DNA: TGTGCCAGTAGCCCGGGACAGGGGTATGGCTACACCTTC; CDR3 protein: CASSPGQGYGYTF
V gene: TRBV6-6; D gene: -; J gene: TRBJ2-1; clone size: -; CDR3 DNA: TGTGCCAGCAGTTACCGACATAGGCCCTACAATGAGCAGTTCTTC; CDR3 protein: CASSYRHRPYNEQFF
V gene: TRBV27; D gene: -; J gene: TRBJ2-6; clone size: -; CDR3 DNA: TGTGCCAGCCCCCCCCGGGGCGTGTGTGGGGCCAACGTCCTGACTTTC; CDR3 protein: CASPPRGVCGANVLTF
V gene: TRBV9; D gene: -; J gene: TRBJ2-3; clone size: -; CDR3 DNA: TGTGCCAGCAGCCCAGGGCGGGGAGATACGCAGTATTTT; CDR3 protein: CASSPGRGDTQYF
V gene: TRBV10-2; D gene: TRBD1; J gene: TRBJ1-4; clone size: -; CDR3 DNA: TGCGCCAGCAGTGAGATCGGGACAGGGGGTGAAAAACTGTTTTTT; CDR3 protein: CASSEIGTGGEKLFF
V gene: TRBV7-3; D gene: TRBD1; J gene: TRBJ2-7; clone size: -; CDR3 DNA: TGTGCCAGCAGCCCACAGCCGGGACAGTCCTACGAGCAGTACTTC; CDR3 protein: CASSPQPGQSYEQYF
V gene: TRBV18; D gene: -; J gene: TRBJ1-1; clone size: -; CDR3 DNA: TGTGCCAGCTCACCTGAGAACAGCGATTCTGAAGCTTTCTTT; CDR3 protein: CASSPENSDSEAFF
V gene: TRBV7-8; D gene: -; J gene: TRBJ2-5; clone size: -; CDR3 DNA: TGTGCCAGCAGCTACCGAGGGACATCTAGCAAGGAGACCCAGTACTTC; CDR3 protein: CASSYRGTSSKETQYF
V gene: TRBV6-6; D gene: TRBD2; J gene: TRBJ2-3; clone size: -; CDR3 DNA: TGTGCCAGCGGACTAGCGGGAATCCGGGATACGCAGTATTTT; CDR3 protein: CASGLAGIRDTQYF
V gene: TRBV6-4; D gene: -; J gene: TRBJ1-1; clone size: few; CDR3 DNA: TGTGCCAGCAGTGACCGGGACAACACTGAAGCTTTCTTT; CDR3 protein: CASSDRDNTEAFF
V gene: TRBV9; D gene: -; J gene: TRBJ1-5; clone size: -; CDR3 DNA: TGTGCCAGCAGCGTAGGTCAGGGCGGCAATCAGCCCCAGCATTTT; CDR3 protein: CASSVGQGGNQPQHF
V gene: TRBV11-2; D gene: TRBD2; J gene: TRBJ2-1; clone size: -; CDR3 DNA: TGTGCCAGCAGCCCCGTCCTAGCGGGGTATAACAATGAGCAGTTCTTC; CDR3 protein: CASSPVLAGYNNEQFF
V gene: TRBV28; D gene: TRBD1; J gene: TRBJ1-3; clone size: -; CDR3 DNA: TGTGCCAGCAGTCGAAGGGACAGGGGGGGAAACACCATATATTTT; CDR3 protein: CASSRRDRGGNTIYF
V gene: TRBV5-1; D gene: -; J gene: TRBJ1-2; clone size: once; CDR3 DNA: TGCGCCAGCAGCTTGGATAGGGGTGGCTACACCTTC; CDR3 protein: CASSLDRGGYTF
V gene: TRBV7-6; D gene: -; J gene: TRBJ1-3; clone size: few; CDR3 DNA: TGTGCCAGCAGCTTAGACAGCAACTCTGGAAACACCATATATTTT; CDR3 protein: CASSLDSNSGNTIYF
V gene: TRBV5-1; D gene: TRBD1; J gene: TRBJ1-1; clone size: -; CDR3 DNA: TGCGCCAGCAGCTTAACAGGGGAGGCGAACACTGAAGCTTTCTTT; CDR3 protein: CASSLTGEANTEAFF
V gene: TRBV2; D gene: -; J gene: TRBJ2-1; clone size: once; CDR3 DNA: TGTGCCAGCAGTGTTCTAGTTGGGCAGTTCTTC; CDR3 protein: CASSVLVGQFF
V gene: TRBV29-1; D gene: -; J gene: TRBJ2-7; clone size: -; CDR3 DNA: TGCAGCGTTGTTAGCCCGGCCCCATACGAGCAGTACTTC; CDR3 protein: CSVVSPAPYEQYF
V gene: TRBV5-6; D gene: -; J gene: TRBJ2-3; clone size: -; CDR3 DNA: TGTGCCAGCAGCTACTACGATACGCAGTATTTT; CDR3 protein: CASSYYDTQYF
V gene: TRBV4-1; D gene: -; J gene: TRBJ2-2; clone size: -; CDR3 DNA: TGCGCCAGCAGCCAAGGGGGGGGCCGCGGGGAGCTGTTTTTT; CDR3 protein: CASSQGGGRGELFF
V gene: TRBV10-2; D gene: -; J gene: TRBJ2-1; clone size: -; CDR3 DNA: TGCGCCAGCAGTGAGGGGGTCAATGAGCAGTTCTTC; CDR3 protein: CASSEGVNEQFF
V gene: TRBV7-2; D gene: -; J gene: TRBJ2-7; clone size: -; CDR3 DNA: TGTGCCAGCAGCTTAGCCGCCGGGACTGCTTACGAGCAGTACTTC; CDR3 protein: CASSLAAGTAYEQYF
V gene: TRBV5-1; D gene: -; J gene: TRBJ1-1; clone size: -; CDR3 DNA: TGCGCCAGCAGCTGGGGACGCCTGGCCCTTAACACTGAAGCTTTCTTT; CDR3 protein: CASSWGRLALNTEAFF
V gene: TRBV29-1; D gene: TRBD2; J gene: TRBJ2-3; clone size: -; CDR3 DNA: TGCAGCTCTAGCGGGAGTAAGCCAGATACGCAGTATTTT; CDR3 protein: CSSSGSKPDTQYF
V gene: TRBV28; D gene: -; J gene: TRBJ2-7; clone size: -; CDR3 DNA: TGTGCCAGCAGTTTATCTCTAGGCGGCGGGATCCACGAGCAGTACTTC; CDR3 protein: CASSLSLGGGIHEQYF
V gene: TRBV6-5; D gene: TRBD1; J gene: TRBJ1-4; clone size: -; CDR3 DNA: TGTGCCAGCAGTTCCCCGGGACAGGGGTCGCATGAAAAACTGTTTTTT; CDR3 protein: CASSSPGQGSHEKLFF
V gene: TRBV18; D gene: -; J gene: TRBJ1-4; clone size: -; CDR3 DNA: TGTGCCAGCTCACCACCGTGGGGGTCAGGTGAAAAACTGTTTTTT; CDR3 protein: CASSPPWGSGEKLFF
V gene: TRBV5-4; D gene: -; J gene: TRBJ2-7; clone size: -; CDR3 DNA: TGTGCCAGCAGCCCCCGGGGGAGGAGTTACGAGCAGTACTTC; CDR3 protein: CASSPRGRSYEQYF
V gene: TRBV29-1; D gene: -; J gene: TRBJ1-1; clone size: few; CDR3 DNA: TGCAGCGTTGAAGGGTTAGGCACTGAAGCTTTCTTT; CDR3 protein: CSVEGLGTEAFF